The rows below give T cell receptor beta chains drawn from one sample of a study of blood T cell repertoires in COVID-19. TCRdb keeps only in-frame clones here, not all; method: immunoSEQ multiplex PCR. The sample has about 160,000 clones; approximately 84% are singletons. Specimen: peripheral blood. These TCRs come from a woman of 80 years or more with acute or convalescent COVID-19. Both conserved end residues are trimmed from each CDR3. Each record gives: J gene, V gene, clone size, CDR3 protein. A row's size may be missing; if present it is once, few, many or a size class.

TRBJ2-1 TRBV6-2/TRBV6-3 NA ASSKQGGSYNEQF
TRBJ2-5 TRBV10-3 NA AISGDGGVETQY
TRBJ2-7 TRBV3-1/TRBV3-2 NA ASSQRENEQY
TRBJ1-2 TRBV11-2 NA ASSQGANYGYT
TRBJ2-3 TRBV4-3 NA ASSQEIAVVTDTQY
TRBJ2-1 TRBV4-3 NA ASSQDTLTSRQF
TRBJ2-7 TRBV4-3 NA ASSQDSTSGLQY
TRBJ1-5 TRBV19 NA ASRMAEYSNQPQH
TRBJ2-7 TRBV6-5 NA ASRPPQGSEQY
TRBJ2-1 TRBV3-1/TRBV3-2 few ASSTSGSACNEQF
TRBJ2-3 TRBV29-1 few SVEDRAGGTDTQY
TRBJ1-5 TRBV19 NA ASSMVRGGGQPQH
TRBJ2-5 TRBV19 few ASSRQGGLPETQY
TRBJ1-4 TRBV27 NA ASSDPGQGNEKLF
TRBJ1-3 TRBV2 NA ASSRDSSSGNTIY
TRBJ1-1 TRBV7-8 NA ASSQRTGWDTEAF
TRBJ2-7 TRBV11-2 NA ASKEEVGREQY
TRBJ2-5 TRBV5-6 NA ASSYGGYQETQY
TRBJ1-2 TRBV29-1 NA SVEEGGVHGYT
TRBJ2-3 TRBV18 NA ASSPGQGGTDTQY
TRBJ2-1 TRBV15 NA ATSGSRDSRYNEQF
TRBJ2-7 TRBV10-1 NA ASSPGLEGEQY
TRBJ1-1 TRBV19 few ASSIGGDTEAF
TRBJ1-1 TRBV5-1 NA ASSLEGGIGTEAF
TRBJ1-2 TRBV4-1 NA ASSQAAGGTIYGYT
TRBJ1-2 TRBV7-2 NA ASSRSLAGNYGYT
TRBJ2-5 TRBV6-5 NA ASTPPTRWETQY
TRBJ2-1 TRBV7-8 NA ASSQTGRSSYNEQF
TRBJ1-1 TRBV7-2 few ASSLDLLTQAF
TRBJ1-5 TRBV3-1/TRBV3-2 NA ASSQGQSSNQPQH
TRBJ1-2 TRBV7-9 NA ASRSQGYGYT
TRBJ1-3 TRBV30 NA AWSGGRAISGNTIY
TRBJ2-3 TRBV4-2 few ASSQEAGGIYTQY
TRBJ1-5 TRBV5-5 NA ASSLPGSGNQPQH
TRBJ2-4 TRBV27 NA ASSFGGVAKNIQY